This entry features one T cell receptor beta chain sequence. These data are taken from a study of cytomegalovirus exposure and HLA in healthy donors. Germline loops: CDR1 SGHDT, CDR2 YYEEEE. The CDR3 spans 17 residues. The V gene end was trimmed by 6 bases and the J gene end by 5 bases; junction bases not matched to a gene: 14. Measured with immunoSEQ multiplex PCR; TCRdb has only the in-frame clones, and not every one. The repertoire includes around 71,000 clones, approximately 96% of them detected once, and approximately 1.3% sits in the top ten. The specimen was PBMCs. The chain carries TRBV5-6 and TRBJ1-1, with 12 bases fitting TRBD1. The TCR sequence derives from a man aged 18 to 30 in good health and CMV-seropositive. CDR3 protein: CASTVSRDRGRRTEAFF. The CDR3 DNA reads TGTGCCAGCACCGTATCCCGGGACAGGGGGCGCAGGACTGAAGCTTTCTTT.